This entry describes one T cell receptor beta chain. Its target is unknown. This specimen comes from a study of OX40 agonist ivuxolimab in advanced cancers. Across the study: Every 2 weeks, ivuxolimab was infused into the patients intravenously at between 0.01 and 10 mg/kg. Partial responses were achieved by three patients: one hepatocellular carcinoma, two cutaneous melanoma.

Germline V gene sequence: CDR1 SGHTA, CDR2 FQGTGA. Trimming took 0 bases from V and 7 from J; bases not matched to a gene: 3. This CDR3 has 15 residues. Notes on the study in general: CD8+ T cells (on average) carried more expanded clones than CD4+ T cells.

Some clones are missing from TCRdb's copy, which holds only in-frame ones; the method was immunoSEQ multiplex PCR. The table records 75,000 to 95,000 clones, about 91% of them present only once. Patients were ruled out by autoimmune disease history or systemic immunosuppression. The chain combines TRBV7-3 with TRBJ2-1; 10 bases match TRBD2. This sequence was found in an adult with an advanced solid tumor such as melanoma, head and neck, liver or kidney cancer. The sequencing used CD4+ or CD8+ T cells sorted from blood, collected in a trial of the OX40 agonist ivuxolimab. CDR3: CASSLTVSGRNEQFF. Written as DNA, the CDR3 is TGTGCCAGCAGCTTAACGGTTAGCGGGAGGAATGAGCAGTTCTTC.